The clone carrying this TCR beta chain has at least ten counts. Its antigen remains unidentified. This sample is part of a study of T-cell reconstitution after alpha-beta-depleted transplantation in children. Points from the study as a whole: About two months after transplant, alpha-beta T cells reportedly came from several hundred expanded graft clones. Newly made T cells mostly supplied T-cell counts and diversity one year after transplant. After transplant, high TCRbeta diversity at day 60 in some patients arose from surviving recipient T cells and thymic progenitors.

CDR1 is KGHSH, CDR2 LQKENI, per germline. The CDR3 is 14 residues long. Trimming took 0 bases from V and 4 from J, leaving 4 bases between them. The authors prepared the TCRbeta library with unique molecular identifiers. From the PCR reads, TCRdb called clonotypes with MiXCR, one entry per CDR3 protein. The data hold a few hundred thousand distinct CDR3 sequences, with approximately 11% observed a single time. The sequences come from PBMCs, collected before TCRalphabeta/CD19-depleted stem cell transplant. This rearrangement joins TRBV18 to TRBJ2-6; D gene ambiguous. This clonotype was sampled from a child less than two years old with acute myeloid leukemia, due to receive a stem cell transplant. The CDR3 bases are TGTGCCAGCTCACCACCGGACGGGGCCAACGTCCTGACTTTC. This sequence encodes CASSPPDGANVLTF.